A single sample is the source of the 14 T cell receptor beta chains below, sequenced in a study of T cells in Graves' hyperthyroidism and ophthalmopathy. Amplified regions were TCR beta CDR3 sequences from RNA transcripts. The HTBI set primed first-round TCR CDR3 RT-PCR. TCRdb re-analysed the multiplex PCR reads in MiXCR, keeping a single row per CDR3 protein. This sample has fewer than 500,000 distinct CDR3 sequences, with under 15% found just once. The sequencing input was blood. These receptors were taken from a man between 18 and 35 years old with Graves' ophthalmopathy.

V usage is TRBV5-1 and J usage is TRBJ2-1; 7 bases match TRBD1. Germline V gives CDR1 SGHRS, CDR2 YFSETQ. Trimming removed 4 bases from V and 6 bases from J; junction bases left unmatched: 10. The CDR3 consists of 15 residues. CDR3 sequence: CASSPWTGNPNEQFF. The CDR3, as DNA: TGCGCCAGCAGCCCATGGACAGGTAACCCCAATGAGCAGTTCTTC.

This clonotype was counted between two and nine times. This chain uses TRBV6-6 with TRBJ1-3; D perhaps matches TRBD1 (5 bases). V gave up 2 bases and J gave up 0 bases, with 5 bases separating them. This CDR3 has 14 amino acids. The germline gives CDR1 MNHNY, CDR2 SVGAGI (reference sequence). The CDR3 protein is CASSYRGSGNTIYF. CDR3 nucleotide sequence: TGTGCCAGCAGTTACAGGGGCTCTGGAAACACCATATATTTT.

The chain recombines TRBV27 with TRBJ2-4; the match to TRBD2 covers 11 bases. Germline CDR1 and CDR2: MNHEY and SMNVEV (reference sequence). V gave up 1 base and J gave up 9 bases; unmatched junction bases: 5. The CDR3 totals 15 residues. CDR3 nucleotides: TGTGCCAGCAGTTTATTACTAGCGGGGGCTAGCATTCAGTACTTC. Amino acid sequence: CASSLLLAGASIQYF.

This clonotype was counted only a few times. This CDR3 is CASSLGLAISSYEQYF. The CDR3 nucleotides are TGCGCCAGCAGCCTCGGACTAGCGATAAGCTCCTACGAGCAGTACTTC. The rearrangement links TRBV5-1 to TRBJ2-7; 9 bases align to TRBD2. Germline-derived CDR1 and CDR2 are SGHRS and YFSETQ. The V segment lost 4 bases and the J segment 0 bases; nucleotides outside the gene matches: 8. The CDR3 extends over 16 amino acids.

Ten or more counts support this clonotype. CDR3 protein: CSARGGREKFSYEQYF. CDR3 DNA: TGCAGTGCTAGAGGGGGCAGGGAGAAATTCTCCTACGAGCAGTACTTC. The chain links TRBV20-1 to TRBJ2-7; either TRBD1 or TRBD2 may fit D (5 bases each). Germline CDR1 reads DFQATT; CDR2 reads SNEGSKA (reference sequence). Trimming left V 1 base short and J 0 bases short, with 16 bases between. The CDR3 extends over 16 amino acids.

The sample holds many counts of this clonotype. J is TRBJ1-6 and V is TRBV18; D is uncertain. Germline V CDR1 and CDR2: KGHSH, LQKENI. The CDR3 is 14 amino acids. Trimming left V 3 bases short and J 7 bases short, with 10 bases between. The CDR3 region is CASSPGGNNSPLHF. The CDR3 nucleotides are TGTGCCAGCTCACCTGGCGGAAACAATTCACCCCTCCACTTT.

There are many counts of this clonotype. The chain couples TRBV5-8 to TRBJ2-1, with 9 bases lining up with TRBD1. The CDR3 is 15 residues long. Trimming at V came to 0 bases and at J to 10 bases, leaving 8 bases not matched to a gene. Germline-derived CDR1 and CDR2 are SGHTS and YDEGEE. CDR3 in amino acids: CASSLVGTGYNEQFF. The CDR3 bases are TGTGCCAGCAGCTTGGTCGGGACAGGGTATAACGAGCAGTTCTTC. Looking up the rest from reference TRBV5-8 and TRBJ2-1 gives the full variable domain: EAGVTQSPTHLIKTRGQQATLRCSPISGHTSVYWYQQALGLGLQFLLWYDEGEERNRGNFPPRFSGRQFPNYSSELNVNALELEDSALYLCASSLVGTGYNEQFFGPGTRLTVL.

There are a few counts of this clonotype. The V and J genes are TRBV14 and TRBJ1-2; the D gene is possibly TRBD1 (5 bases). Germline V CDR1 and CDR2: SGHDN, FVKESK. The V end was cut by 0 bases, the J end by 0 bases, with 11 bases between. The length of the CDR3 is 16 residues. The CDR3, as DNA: TGTGCCAGCAGCCAAGATATGAGAGGGGCTAACTATGGCTACACCTTC. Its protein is CASSQDMRGANYGYTF.

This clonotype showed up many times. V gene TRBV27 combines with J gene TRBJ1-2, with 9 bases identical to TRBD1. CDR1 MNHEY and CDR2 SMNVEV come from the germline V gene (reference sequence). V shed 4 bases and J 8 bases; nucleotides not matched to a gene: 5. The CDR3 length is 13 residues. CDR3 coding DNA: TGTGCCAGCAGTTCAGGGACAGGGTTCGGCTACACCTTC. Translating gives CASSSGTGFGYTF.

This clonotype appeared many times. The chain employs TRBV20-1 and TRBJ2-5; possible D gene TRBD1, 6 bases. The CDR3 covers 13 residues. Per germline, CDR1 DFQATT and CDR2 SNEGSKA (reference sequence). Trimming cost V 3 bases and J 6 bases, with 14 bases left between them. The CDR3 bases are TGCAGTGCTAGTAGAGGGGGAGCGCAGACCCAGTACTTC. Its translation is CSASRGGAQTQYF.

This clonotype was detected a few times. CDR3 sequence reads: CASRGREVSPLHF. The CDR3 nucleotides read TGTGCCAGCAGGGGAAGGGAGGTCTCACCCCTCCACTTT. The rearrangement joins TRBV6-1 to TRBJ1-6; D unclear. Per germline, CDR1 MNHNS and CDR2 SASEGT. The CDR3 covers 13 residues. V was trimmed by 6 bases and J by 10 bases, leaving 13 bases between them.

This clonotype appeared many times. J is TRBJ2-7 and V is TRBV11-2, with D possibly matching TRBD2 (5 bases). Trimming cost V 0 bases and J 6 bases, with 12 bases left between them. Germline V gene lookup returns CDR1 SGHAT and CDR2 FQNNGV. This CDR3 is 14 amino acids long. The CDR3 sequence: CASSLELGPGEQYF. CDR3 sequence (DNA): TGTGCCAGCAGCTTAGAACTAGGCCCAGGCGAGCAGTACTTC.

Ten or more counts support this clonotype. The CDR3 reads CATSRGRGLFTEAFF. The DNA for the CDR3 is TGTGCCACCAGCAGAGGGAGGGGGCTCTTCACTGAAGCTTTCTTT. The rearrangement joins TRBV15 to TRBJ1-1, with TRBD1 matching 7 bases. With 1 base clipped from V and 4 bases from J, the junction kept 6 bases outside the gene matches. There are 15 residues in the CDR3. The germline V gene has CDR1 LNHNV and CDR2 YYDKDF (reference sequence). The variable domain in full, with the rest retrieved from reference TRBV15 and TRBJ1-1, is DAMVIQNPRYQVTQFGKPVTLSCSQTLNHNVMYWYQQKSSQAPKLLFHYYDKDFNNEADTPDNFQSRRPNTSFCFLDIRSPGLGDTAMYLCATSRGRGLFTEAFFGQGTRLTVV.

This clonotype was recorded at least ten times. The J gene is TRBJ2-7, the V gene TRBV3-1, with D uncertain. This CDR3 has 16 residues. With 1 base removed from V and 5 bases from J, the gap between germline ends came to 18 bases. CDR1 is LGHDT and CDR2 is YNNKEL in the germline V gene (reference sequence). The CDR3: CASSQASGLRIHEQYF. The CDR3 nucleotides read TGTGCCAGCAGCCAAGCTTCGGGCCTCCGCATCCACGAGCAGTACTTC.